Presented here are 14 T cell receptor beta chains from one specimen sequenced in a study of cytomegalovirus exposure and HLA in healthy donors. This PCR relied on a set of 60 Vbeta primers and 13 Jbeta primers. Produced via immunoSEQ multiplex PCR; TCRdb's table is partial and in-frame only. This sample has under 120,000 clones, with 50% to 65% found just once. What was sequenced was PBMCs. These receptors were taken from a man aged 25 to 40 in good health and CMV-seropositive.

In this sample, this clone turned up a few times. This chain connects TRBV5-5 to TRBJ1-2, with a possible D match to TRBD1 (6 bases). Looked up from germline, CDR1 is SGHKS and CDR2 is YYEKEE (reference sequence). V lost 4 bases, J lost 6 bases, and 16 bases lay in between. The CDR3 is 14 residues long. CDR3 in DNA: TGTGCCAGCAGCCCCAGGGGACACCCTGATGGCTACACCTTC. Translating it yields CASSPRGHPDGYTF.

This clone was seen a few times. The chain links TRBV7-8 to TRBJ2-3, with TRBD2 identical over 8 bases. J gave up 3 bases and V 6 bases, and 8 bases lay outside the gene matches. CDR3 length: 15 amino acids. CDR1 is SGHVS, CDR2 FQNEAQ, per germline. This CDR3 is CASRERRGETDTQYF. The DNA of the CDR3 is TGTGCCAGCAGGGAACGGCGGGGGGAAACAGATACGCAGTATTTT.

The table lists this clone with a few counts. DNA of the CDR3: TGCGCCAGCAGCCAAGATAGCGGGGGGGAGAACTACGAGCAGTACTTC. Amino acids: CASSQDSGGENYEQYF. The chain combines TRBV4-1 with TRBJ2-7, with 11 bases lining up with TRBD2. The CDR3 is 16 amino acids. Trimming cost V 0 bases and J 3 bases; bases outside gene matches: 4. Germline-derived CDR1 and CDR2 are MGHRA and YSYEKL.

In its sample, this clone was seen a few times. The chain links TRBV7-2 to TRBJ1-1; D not certain. This CDR3 comprises 14 residues. Between the trimmed V and J ends, which lost 3 bases and 1 base, there was a span of 9 bases. CDR1 and CDR2 (germline): SGHTA, FQGNSA. For the CDR3, the DNA is TGTGCCAGCAGCTTCGGCCTAGGGAACACTGAAGCTTTCTTT. Amino acids: CASSFGLGNTEAFF. The full variable domain, its missing parts supplied by reference TRBV7-2 and TRBJ1-1, is GAGVSQSPSNKVTEKGKDVELRCDPISGHTALYWYRQSLGQGLEFLIYFQGNSAPDKSGLPSDRFSAERTGGSVSTLTIQRTQQEDSAVYLCASSFGLGNTEAFFGQGTRLTVV.

This clone was picked up a small number of times. The chain combines TRBV30 with TRBJ1-2; D unresolved. Germline CDR1 reads GTSNPN; CDR2 reads SVGIG (reference sequence). The CDR3 extends over 14 amino acids. With 2 bases removed from V and 4 bases from J, the gap between germline ends came to 14 bases. In nucleotides, the CDR3 is TGTGCCTGGAGTAGGATTCCGACATTCTATGGCTACACCTTC. It translates to CAWSRIPTFYGYTF. Variable domain in full (rest from reference TRBV30 and TRBJ1-2): SQTIHQWPATLVQPVGSPLSLECTVEGTSNPNLYWYRQAAGRGLQLLFYSVGIGQISSEVPQNLSASRPQDRQFILSSKKLLLSDSGFYLCAWSRIPTFYGYTFGSGTRLTVV.

This clone occurred once. This chain uses TRBV5-1 with TRBJ1-6, with D perhaps TRBD1 (5 bases). The CDR3 runs 15 residues. Per germline, CDR1 SGHRS and CDR2 YFSETQ. The V end lost 0 bases, the J end lost 7 bases, and 11 bases lay between the germline ends. This CDR3 is CASSLGQHPNSPLHF. CDR3 sequence (DNA): TGCGCCAGCAGCTTGGGACAGCATCCGAATTCACCCCTCCACTTT.

V is TRBV11-3 and J is TRBJ2-5, with 9 bases aligning to TRBD1. CDR3 length equals 15 residues. The junction had 5 bases not matched to a gene; V was cut back by 5 bases and J by 1 base. From germline, CDR1 is SGHNT and CDR2 YENEEA. This chain's CDR3 is CASSLGQGRQETQYF. For the CDR3, the DNA is TGTGCCAGCAGCCTCGGACAGGGGCGCCAAGAGACCCAGTACTTC.

The chain recombines TRBV29-1 with TRBJ2-7; tentatively, D is TRBD2 (6 bases). The germline V and J ends were trimmed by 6 bases and 8 bases, with 23 bases remaining between them. The germline V gene has CDR1 SQVTM and CDR2 ANQGSEA. The CDR3 runs to 14 residues. DNA for the CDR3: TGCAGCGTGGAGAAACCGGGACTTCAATACAAGCAGTACTTC. Its protein product is CSVEKPGLQYKQYF.

The chain is built from TRBV4-1 and TRBJ1-1; the D is unclear. Germline CDR1 is MGHRA and CDR2 is YSYEKL. This CDR3 region has 15 residues. V lost 3 bases, J lost 2 bases, and 13 bases lay in between. CDR3 protein: CASSHDEEFNTEAFF. Written as DNA, the CDR3 is TGCGCCAGCAGCCACGACGAGGAATTCAACACTGAAGCTTTCTTT.

This clone appeared once. This chain uses TRBV2 with TRBJ2-5, with a weak D call TRBD2 (5 bases). Trimming took 7 bases from V and 5 from J, leaving 14 bases between them. The germline V gene has CDR1 SNHLY and CDR2 FYNNEI. CDR3 length: 13 amino acids. CDR3 in DNA: TGTGCCAGCACCGGGGTCAGCCGGGAGACCCAGTACTTC. It yields the protein CASTGVSRETQYF.

Only a few counts were recorded for this clone. The chain uses TRBV5-1 and TRBJ1-1, with 11 bases matching TRBD1. The CDR3 runs to 15 residues. The V segment lost 4 bases and the J segment 5 bases; nucleotides outside the gene matches: 7. CDR1 is SGHRS and CDR2 is YFSETQ in the germline V gene. CDR3 in amino acids: CASSIAGTGGTEAFF. The CDR3 nucleotides read TGCGCCAGCAGCATCGCCGGGACAGGGGGTACTGAAGCTTTCTTT. The complete variable domain, with remaining parts taken from reference TRBV5-1 and TRBJ1-1, reads KAGVTQTPRYLIKTRGQQVTLSCSPISGHRSVSWYQQTPGQGLQFLFEYFSETQRNKGNFPGRFSGRQFSNSRSEMNVSTLELGDSALYLCASSIAGTGGTEAFFGQGTRLTVV.

This sequence joins TRBV5-1 and TRBJ2-7, with 7 bases fitting TRBD2. The germline V gene encodes CDR1 SGHRS and CDR2 YFSETQ. V lost 4 bases, J lost 3 bases, and 10 bases stayed unmatched. This CDR3 is built from 15 residues. The CDR3 loop is CASSPGTTNFYEQYF. CDR3 bases: TGCGCCAGCAGCCCCGGGACTACCAATTTCTACGAGCAGTACTTC.

The chain combines TRBV19 with TRBJ2-1; TRBD1 might be the D (6 bases). The CDR3 spans 16 residues. Trimming left V 1 base short and J 7 bases short, with 17 bases between. Per the germline V gene, CDR1 is LNHDA and CDR2 is SQIVND (reference sequence). The CDR3 region has the DNA TGTGCCAGTAGTATAGCCCGACAGGCCTCGGGGAATGAGCAGTTCTTC. Encoded protein: CASSIARQASGNEQFF.

This clone was seen only a few times. This chain joins TRBV19 and TRBJ1-1, with D possibly TRBD1 on 5 matching bases. The CDR3 length is 13 residues. Germline V gene data show CDR1 as LNHDA and CDR2 as SQIVND (reference sequence). Between the trimmed V and J ends, which lost 5 bases and 4 bases, there was a span of 11 bases. As DNA, the CDR3 is TGTGCCAGTAGTGAAGGGGATGGCACTGAAGCTTTCTTT. Its protein product is CASSEGDGTEAFF. Full variable domain (outside the CDR3, taken from reference TRBV19 and TRBJ1-1): DGGITQSPKYLFRKEGQNVTLSCEQNLNHDAMYWYRQDPGQGLRLIYYSQIVNDFQKGDIAEGYSVSREKKESFPLTVTSAQKNPTAFYLCASSEGDGTEAFFGQGTRLTVV.